The 20 T cell receptor beta chains presented below share a single source sample, sequenced in a study of blood T cells in healthy people across ages. Primers used in a second PCR of roughly 6 to 11 cycles were a sample-barcoded 5' primer and a J-beta primer mix. TCRdb reprocessed the 5' RACE reads via MiXCR and lists one record per CDR3 protein. The sample holds about 970,000 distinct CDR3 sequences, roughly 51% seen once. Sample: blood. The receptors originated from a woman in her sixties or seventies in good health.

This sequence joins TRBV6-6 and TRBJ1-6, with D possibly being TRBD1 (5 bases). The V gene's germline CDR1 is MNHNY and CDR2 SVGAGI (reference sequence). The CDR3 extends over 14 amino acids. V lost 7 bases and J lost 6, with 13 bases in between. CDR3 amino acids: CASISGLGNSPLHF. CDR3 in DNA: TGTGCCAGCATATCAGGGCTGGGTAATTCACCCCTCCACTTT.

The chain links TRBV3-1 to TRBJ2-5, with a weak D call TRBD1 (6 bases). Germline V gene sequence: CDR1 LGHDT, CDR2 YNNKEL (reference sequence). V was pared by 0 bases and J by 5 bases, with 13 bases between. There are 15 residues in the CDR3. The CDR3 region has the DNA TGTGCCAGCAGCCAAGATAGGCAGGGGTTGGAGACCCAGTACTTC. Translation: CASSQDRQGLETQYF.

This clonotype appeared a few times. The V and J genes are TRBV29-1 and TRBJ2-5, with D tentatively TRBD1 (6 bases). The CDR3 has 14 amino acids. Looked up from germline, CDR1 is SQVTM and CDR2 is ANQGSEA. V was cut by 4 bases and J by 5 bases, with 17 bases left in between. CDR3 DNA sequence: TGCAGCGTTGGGCGAACAGGGTCAATGGAGACCCAGTACTTC. Protein product: CSVGRTGSMETQYF. The variable domain in full, with the rest retrieved from reference TRBV29-1 and TRBJ2-5, is SAVISQKPSRDICQRGTSLTIQCQVDSQVTMMFWYRQQPGQSLTLIATANQGSEATYESGFVIDKFPISRPNLTFSTLTVSNMSPEDSSIYLCSVGRTGSMETQYFGPGTRLLVL.

The genes are TRBV25-1 and TRBJ2-1; TRBD1 agrees at 7 bases. Germline V lookup: CDR1 MGHDK, CDR2 SYGVNS. The junction had 12 bases not matched to a gene; V was cut back by 0 bases and J by 13 bases. The CDR3 runs to 15 residues. The CDR3 loop reads CASSEYKGARVDQFF. As DNA, the CDR3 is TGTGCCAGCAGTGAATATAAGGGGGCCAGGGTTGATCAGTTCTTC.

The gene calls are TRBV30 and TRBJ2-2; 9 bases line up with TRBD2. Looked up from germline, CDR1 is GTSNPN and CDR2 is SVGIG (reference sequence). This CDR3 has 15 residues. J lost 6 bases, V lost 4 bases, and 9 bases had no gene match. The CDR3 sequence is CAWTPLAGFSGELFF. CDR3 sequence (DNA): TGTGCCTGGACCCCTCTAGCGGGATTTTCCGGGGAGCTGTTTTTT.

Points on this clonotype: A junction boundary mismatches the germline segment, possibly from a read error. V usage is TRBV4-3 and J usage is TRBJ2-3; tentative D call: TRBD2 (5 bases). CDR1 is LGHNA and CDR2 is YSLEER in the germline V gene. The CDR3 extends over 14 amino acids. The chain's CDR3 is CAGSHQGRGDTQYF. Written as DNA, the CDR3 is TGCGCCGGCAGCCACCAAGGACGGGGAGATACGCAGTATTTT.

This rearrangement joins TRBV28 to TRBJ2-7; D uncertain. V was trimmed by 1 base and J by 5 bases, leaving 3 bases between them. The germline V gene has CDR1 MDHEN and CDR2 SYDVKM. The CDR3 covers 11 residues. The CDR3 is CASSLLHEQYF. In DNA form, the CDR3 reads TGTGCCAGCAGTTTATTGCACGAGCAGTACTTC.

This clonotype was seen a handful of times. The chain links TRBV9 to TRBJ2-1; D may be TRBD1 (5 bases). CDR3 length: 15 amino acids. Trimming removed 0 bases at V and 4 bases at J, with 11 bases between. CDR1 and CDR2 (germline): SGDLS, YYNGEE. The CDR3 loop is CASSVGKTAYNEQFF. DNA for the CDR3: TGTGCCAGCAGCGTAGGGAAGACAGCATACAATGAGCAGTTCTTC.

The sample holds a few counts of this clonotype. The chain recombines TRBV27 with TRBJ1-4; D is perhaps TRBD1 (6 bases). Germline CDR1 reads MNHEY; CDR2 reads SMNVEV (reference sequence). The CDR3 extends over 15 amino acids. With 8 bases removed from V and 8 bases from J, the gap between germline ends came to 21 bases. The CDR3 bases are TGTGCCAGCGCAGAGACCGGGACACTCGGCGAAAAACTGTTTTTT. Protein product: CASAETGTLGEKLFF.

This clonotype has more than one count but fewer than ten. The V gene is TRBV4-3, the J gene TRBJ1-2, with D uncertain. This CDR3 contains 12 residues. The V end lost 5 bases, the J end lost 7 bases, and 11 bases lay between the germline ends. CDR1 and CDR2 (germline): LGHNA, YSLEER. CDR3 region: CASSSWTGGYTF. The CDR3 DNA follows: TGCGCCAGCAGCTCCTGGACGGGTGGCTACACCTTC.

This clonotype was detected a few times. The V call is TRBV19, the J call TRBJ2-7, with 12 bases lining up with TRBD2. The CDR3 totals 17 residues. The V and J ends lost 10 bases and 1 base, in that order; junction bases with no gene match: 14. Germline CDR1 LNHDA, CDR2 SQIVND (reference sequence). CDR3 in amino acids: CATMGWTSGTASYEQYF. For the CDR3, the DNA is TGTGCCACCATGGGTTGGACTAGCGGGACGGCGTCCTACGAGCAGTACTTC.

The sample holds a few counts of this clonotype. This chain links TRBV7-2 with TRBJ2-1; 10 positions match TRBD2. CDR3 length: 14 residues. With 6 bases clipped from V and 4 bases from J, the junction kept 3 bases outside the gene matches. Germline V lookup: CDR1 SGHTA, CDR2 FQGNSA. The CDR3: CASRKREGYNEQFF. The CDR3 DNA reads TGTGCCAGCAGGAAGCGGGAGGGGTACAATGAGCAGTTCTTC.

The rearrangement links TRBV7-2 to TRBJ2-3; D is perhaps TRBD1 (6 bases). Trimming took 4 bases from V and 0 from J, leaving 11 bases between them. The germline V gene has CDR1 SGHTA and CDR2 FQGNSA. The length of the CDR3 is 15 residues. CDR3 protein: CASSSGALSTDTQYF. The CDR3 nucleotides are TGTGCCAGCAGCTCAGGGGCGCTTAGCACAGATACGCAGTATTTT.

This chain links TRBV9 with TRBJ2-3; 10 bases line up with TRBD1. From germline, CDR1 is SGDLS and CDR2 YYNGEE. The trim removed 3 bases at V and 5 bases at J, leaving 3 bases unmatched. The CDR3 runs 14 residues. The CDR3 here is CASSADRGGDTQYF. As DNA, the CDR3 is TGTGCCAGCAGCGCGGACAGGGGGGGAGATACGCAGTATTTT.

The J gene is TRBJ2-7, the V gene TRBV28; TRBD2 matches 7 bases. The CDR3 consists of 15 residues. Per germline, CDR1 MDHEN and CDR2 SYDVKM. Germline trimming cut 3 bases from V and 2 bases from J; bases unmatched to any gene: 7. CDR3 region: CASSFPAGPTYEQYF. In DNA form, the CDR3 reads TGTGCCAGCAGTTTCCCAGCGGGACCTACCTACGAGCAGTACTTC.

Of note for this clonotype: The junction and the germline gene differ at one end; a read error may be behind it. This chain joins TRBV28 and TRBJ1-4, with unresolved D. This CDR3 spans 14 amino acids. Per the germline V gene, CDR1 is MDHEN and CDR2 is SYDVKM. The CDR3 DNA is TGTGCCAGCAGTCCGGGCGACATCAATGAAAGACTGTTTTTT. Translating gives CASSPGDINERLFF.

This chain joins TRBV27 and TRBJ2-7; 10 nucleotides line up with TRBD1. Unmatched junction bases numbered 9, after V lost 5 bases and J lost 2 bases. The CDR3 extends over 16 amino acids. From germline, CDR1 is MNHEY and CDR2 SMNVEV (reference sequence). CDR3 nucleotide sequence: TGTGCCAGCAGTCCGCAGACCGGGACAGGGGCCTACGAGCAGTACTTC. It specifies CASSPQTGTGAYEQYF.

The chain couples TRBV6-6 to TRBJ2-7; 9 nucleotides line up with TRBD1. V shed 2 bases, J shed 5 bases, and the junction held 4 bases outside the gene matches. Germline V gene lookup returns CDR1 MNHNY and CDR2 SVGAGI (reference sequence). The CDR3 is 14 amino acids. The CDR3 region has the DNA TGTGCCAGCAGTTACCGGGACAGGGTAAACGAGCAGTACTTC. Amino acids: CASSYRDRVNEQYF.

The V gene is TRBV9, the J gene TRBJ2-1; the D gene is possibly TRBD2 (6 bases). V was clipped by 0 bases and J by 3 bases, with 10 bases between them. The CDR3 length is 15 residues. Looked up from germline, CDR1 is SGDLS and CDR2 is YYNGEE. CDR3 bases: TGTGCCAGCAGCGTAGTTATGCGGGGCTACAATGAGCAGTTCTTC. Translating it yields CASSVVMRGYNEQFF.

This rearrangement joins TRBV28 to TRBJ2-7; 7 bases align to TRBD2. Losses at the gene ends were 2 bases for V and 2 bases for J; bases not matched to a gene: 9. The germline V gene encodes CDR1 MDHEN and CDR2 SYDVKM. The CDR3 extends over 16 amino acids. CDR3 DNA sequence: TGTGCCAGCAGTTTAAGTCTGAGACTAGCCACCTACGAGCAGTACTTC. Its translation is CASSLSLRLATYEQYF.